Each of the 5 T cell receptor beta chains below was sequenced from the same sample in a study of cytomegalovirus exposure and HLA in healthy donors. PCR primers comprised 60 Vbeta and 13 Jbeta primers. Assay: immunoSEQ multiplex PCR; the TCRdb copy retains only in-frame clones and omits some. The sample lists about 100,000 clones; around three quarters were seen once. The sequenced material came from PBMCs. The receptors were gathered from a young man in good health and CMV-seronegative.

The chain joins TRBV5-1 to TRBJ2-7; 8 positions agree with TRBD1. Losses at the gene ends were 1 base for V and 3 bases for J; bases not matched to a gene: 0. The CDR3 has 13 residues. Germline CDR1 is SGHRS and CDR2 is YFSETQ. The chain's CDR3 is CASSLTGGYEQYF. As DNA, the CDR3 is TGCGCCAGCAGCTTGACAGGGGGCTACGAGCAGTACTTC.

The CDR3 spells CASSFNPGQGGITTEAFF. The CDR3 nucleotides are TGCGCCAGCAGCTTTAACCCGGGACAGGGGGGAATTACGACTGAAGCTTTCTTT. The V call is TRBV5-1, the J call TRBJ1-1; 11 bases map to TRBD1. Germline loops: CDR1 SGHRS, CDR2 YFSETQ. Trimming at V came to 2 bases and at J to 5 bases, leaving 14 bases not matched to a gene. The CDR3 has 18 amino acids.

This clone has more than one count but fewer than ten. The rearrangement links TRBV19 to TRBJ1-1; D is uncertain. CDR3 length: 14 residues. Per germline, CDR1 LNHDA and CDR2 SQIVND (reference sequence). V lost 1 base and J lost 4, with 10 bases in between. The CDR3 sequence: CASSIGALGTEAFF. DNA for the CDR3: TGTGCCAGTAGTATAGGGGCGTTGGGCACTGAAGCTTTCTTT.

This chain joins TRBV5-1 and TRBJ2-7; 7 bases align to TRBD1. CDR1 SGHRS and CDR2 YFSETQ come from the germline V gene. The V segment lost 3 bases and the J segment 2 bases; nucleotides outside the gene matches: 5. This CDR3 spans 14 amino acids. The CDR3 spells CASSWTTGTYEQYF. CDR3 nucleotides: TGCGCCAGCAGCTGGACGACAGGGACCTACGAGCAGTACTTC.

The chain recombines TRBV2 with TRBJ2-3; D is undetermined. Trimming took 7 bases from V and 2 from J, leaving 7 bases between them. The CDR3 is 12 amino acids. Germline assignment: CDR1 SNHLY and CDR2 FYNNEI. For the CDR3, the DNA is TGTGCCAGCACAACAGACACAGATACGCAGTATTTT. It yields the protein CASTTDTDTQYF.